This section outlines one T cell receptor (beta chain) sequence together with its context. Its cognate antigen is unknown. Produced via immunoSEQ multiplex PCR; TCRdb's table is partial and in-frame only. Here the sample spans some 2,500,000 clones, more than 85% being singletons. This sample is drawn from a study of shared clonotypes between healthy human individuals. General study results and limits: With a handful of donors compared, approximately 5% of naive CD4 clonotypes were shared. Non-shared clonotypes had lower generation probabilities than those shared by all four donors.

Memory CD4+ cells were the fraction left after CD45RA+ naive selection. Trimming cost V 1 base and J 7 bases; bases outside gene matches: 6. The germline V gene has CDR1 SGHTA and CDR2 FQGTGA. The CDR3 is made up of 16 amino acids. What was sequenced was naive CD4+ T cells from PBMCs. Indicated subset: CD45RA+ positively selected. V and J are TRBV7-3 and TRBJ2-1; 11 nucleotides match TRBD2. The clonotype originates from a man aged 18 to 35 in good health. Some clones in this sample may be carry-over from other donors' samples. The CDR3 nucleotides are TGTGCCAGCAGCTTAAGGATTAGCGGGAGGGTGAATGAGCAGTTCTTC. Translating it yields CASSLRISGRVNEQFF. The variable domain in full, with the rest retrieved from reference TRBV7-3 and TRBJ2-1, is GAGVSQTPSNKVTEKGKYVELRCDPISGHTALYWYRQSLGQGPEFLIYFQGTGAADDSGLPNDRFFAVRPEGSVSTLKIQRTERGDSAVYLCASSLRISGRVNEQFFGPGTRLTVL.